Listed here are 23 T cell receptor beta chains from one sample, sequenced in a study of T-cell reconstitution after alpha-beta-depleted transplantation in children. TCRbeta library preparation incorporated unique molecular identifiers. TCRdb ran MiXCR on the PCR reads and lists one entry per CDR3 protein. The repertoire includes 250,000 to 300,000 distinct CDR3 sequences, 9.9% of them detected once, and roughly a tenth sits in the top ten. This specimen was PBMCs from the stem cell graft donor, taken from the stem cell graft. The receptors derive from a human donor who donated a stem cell graft to a child with SCID.

Only a few counts were recorded for this clonotype. The genes are TRBV2 and TRBJ2-7; TRBD1 matches at 8 bases. Looked up from germline, CDR1 is SNHLY and CDR2 is FYNNEI. The CDR3 runs 11 residues. J was trimmed by 4 bases and V by 8 bases; bases with no gene match: 1. The CDR3 region has the DNA TGTGCCAGCGGGACAGGATACGAGCAGTACTTC. It codes for CASGTGYEQYF.

This clonotype appeared many times. The V call is TRBV12-3 or TRBV12-4, the J call TRBJ2-1, with D perhaps matching TRBD1 (6 bases). V lost 2 bases to trimming and J lost 4 bases, with 12 bases between them. The CDR3 runs 15 residues. The DNA of the CDR3 is TGTGCCAGCAGTTTATTGCAGGGGCGGTACAATGAGCAGTTCTTC. It translates to CASSLLQGRYNEQFF.

The chain links TRBV7-2 to TRBJ2-3, with 9 positions matching TRBD1. Germline V lookup: CDR1 SGHTA, CDR2 FQGNSA. Germline trimming cut 7 bases from V and 4 bases from J; bases unmatched to any gene: 9. The length of the CDR3 is 15 residues. As DNA, the CDR3 is TGTGCCAGCAAACCGGGACAGGGATACCCAGATACGCAGTATTTT. Amino acid sequence: CASKPGQGYPDTQYF. Drawing the rest from reference TRBV7-2 and TRBJ2-3, the complete variable domain is GAGVSQSPSNKVTEKGKDVELRCDPISGHTALYWYRQSLGQGLEFLIYFQGNSAPDKSGLPSDRFSAERTGGSVSTLTIQRTQQEDSAVYLCASKPGQGYPDTQYFGPGTRLTVL.

This clonotype appeared a few times. The V gene is TRBV5-1, the J gene TRBJ2-1; TRBD1 is a possible D gene (5 bases). V was pared by 3 bases and J by 10 bases, with 23 bases between. Germline CDR1 SGHRS, CDR2 YFSETQ. The CDR3 has 16 residues. The CDR3 loop reads CASSSRQGDGMDEQFF. The CDR3 nucleotides are TGCGCCAGCAGCTCCCGGCAGGGTGATGGTATGGACGAGCAGTTCTTC. Filled out from reference TRBV5-1 and TRBJ2-1, the complete variable domain reads KAGVTQTPRYLIKTRGQQVTLSCSPISGHRSVSWYQQTPGQGLQFLFEYFSETQRNKGNFPGRFSGRQFSNSRSEMNVSTLELGDSALYLCASSSRQGDGMDEQFFGPGTRLTVL.

This clonotype was observed a handful of times. The chain links TRBV20-1 to TRBJ2-1; 9 nucleotides agree with TRBD2. CDR1 is DFQATT, CDR2 SNEGSKA, per germline (reference sequence). V shed 6 bases and J 7 bases; nucleotides not matched to a gene: 10. The CDR3 is made up of 14 amino acids. The CDR3 region is CSAWAGGPGNEQFF. As DNA, the CDR3 is TGCAGTGCCTGGGCGGGGGGGCCTGGGAATGAGCAGTTCTTC.

The table lists this clonotype with many counts. The rearrangement uses TRBV5-1 and TRBJ1-2, with 8 bases identical to TRBD1. The V and J ends lost 3 bases and 2 bases, in that order; junction bases with no gene match: 3. The CDR3 sequence is 14 residues long. Germline CDR1 SGHRS, CDR2 YFSETQ. The CDR3 sequence: CASSSWTGNYGYTF. Here the CDR3 DNA reads TGCGCCAGCAGCTCCTGGACAGGGAACTATGGCTACACCTTC. The variable domain in full, completed from reference TRBV5-1 and TRBJ1-2, reads KAGVTQTPRYLIKTRGQQVTLSCSPISGHRSVSWYQQTPGQGLQFLFEYFSETQRNKGNFPGRFSGRQFSNSRSEMNVSTLELGDSALYLCASSSWTGNYGYTFGSGTRLTVV.

The chain links TRBV2 to TRBJ2-6; D is unclear. The V and J ends lost 2 bases and 2 bases respectively, with 13 bases between them. The CDR3 has 17 residues. Germline-derived CDR1 and CDR2 are SNHLY and FYNNEI. This chain's CDR3 is CASSEIRAVAGANVLTF. The DNA for the CDR3 is TGTGCCAGCAGTGAAATCCGGGCTGTCGCTGGGGCCAACGTCCTGACTTTC.

At least ten counts were recorded for this clonotype. V gene TRBV6-5 combines with J gene TRBJ1-1; TRBD1 matches at 9 bases. The CDR3 loop spans 14 amino acids. CDR1 MNHEY and CDR2 SVGAGI come from the germline V gene. V shed 2 bases and J 4 bases; nucleotides not matched to a gene: 2. CDR3 sequence reads: CASSYATGGTEAFF. CDR3 nucleotides: TGTGCCAGCAGTTACGCGACAGGGGGCACTGAAGCTTTCTTT.

This clonotype was found a few times. CDR3 in amino acids: CASSQQGDHAFF. In DNA, the CDR3 is TGTGCCAGCAGCCAACAGGGGGACCATGCTTTCTTT. V is TRBV5-5 and J is TRBJ1-1, with 8 bases aligning to TRBD1. CDR1 is SGHKS and CDR2 is YYEKEE in the germline V gene (reference sequence). V trimming: 4 bases; J trimming: 11 bases; junction bases outside the gene matches: 7. The CDR3 length is 12 residues.

The chain carries TRBV19 and TRBJ2-5; TRBD2 aligns across 7 bases. The germline gives CDR1 LNHDA, CDR2 SQIVND (reference sequence). J was trimmed by 8 bases and V by 7 bases; bases with no gene match: 13. The CDR3 spans 14 residues. CDR3 amino acids: CASTRTRMSGTQYF. In DNA form, the CDR3 reads TGTGCCAGTACCAGGACTAGGATGAGTGGTACCCAGTACTTC.

Turning to this clonotype: The junction differs from germline at one of its ends, possibly a read error. The rearrangement uses TRBV7-6 and TRBJ2-7; no clear D. CDR3 length equals 14 residues. CDR1 is SGHVS, CDR2 FNYEAQ, per germline. CDR3 nucleotides: TGTGGCAGCAGCTTAGCCTCAGGCTCCTACGAGCAGTACTTC. Its protein product is CGSSLASGSYEQYF.

This clonotype was seen repeatedly, ten times or more. The J gene is TRBJ1-1, the V gene TRBV20-1, with a tentative D call TRBD1 (6 bases). This CDR3 region has 16 residues. Trimming shortened V by 4 bases and J by 4 bases, and 22 bases separated the two germline ends. The germline gives CDR1 DFQATT, CDR2 SNEGSKA (reference sequence). CDR3 nucleotide sequence: TGCAGTGCTAAGGCCTTGACAGGTGCTGACACCACTGAAGCTTTCTTT. Amino acids: CSAKALTGADTTEAFF.

This clonotype has at least ten counts. The chain carries TRBV12-3 or TRBV12-4 and TRBJ1-1; the D is unclear. With 5 bases removed from V and 0 bases from J, the gap between germline ends came to 7 bases. The CDR3 covers 13 residues. CDR3: CASSPRMNTEAFF. The CDR3 bases are TGTGCCAGCAGTCCCCGAATGAACACTGAAGCTTTCTTT.

This clonotype was picked up many times. The CDR3 loop is CATSNRQTLFF. CDR3 DNA sequence: TGTGCCACCAGCAACCGACAGACGCTGTTTTTT. This chain connects TRBV15 to TRBJ2-2; perhaps TRBD1 as D (5 bases). Germline V gene lookup returns CDR1 LNHNV and CDR2 YYDKDF (reference sequence). The CDR3 spans 11 residues. Deletions cut 4 bases from V and 13 bases from J, with 10 bases between.

This chain links TRBV12-3 or TRBV12-4 with TRBJ1-1, with D possibly being TRBD1 (6 bases). The CDR3 length is 14 residues. The V gene lost 6 bases and the J gene lost 4 bases, with 15 bases spanning the gap. The CDR3 is CASSLTGLVTEAFF. CDR3 nucleotides: TGTGCCAGCAGCTTAACAGGGCTGGTCACTGAAGCTTTCTTT.

Details on this clonotype: At one of its ends the junction is not consistent with the germline gene, which may arise from a read error. The CDR3 protein is CASSKQGTGELFF. In DNA, the CDR3 is TGTGCTAGCAGCAAGCAAGGCACCGGGGAGCTGTTTTTT. The J gene is TRBJ2-2, the V gene TRBV7-7; D remains unclear. Germline V CDR1 and CDR2: SSHAT, FNYEAQ (reference sequence). The CDR3 consists of 13 residues.

This clonotype was observed a handful of times. The chain is built from TRBV7-3 and TRBJ2-3; a possible D gene is TRBD2 (6 bases). This CDR3 is 14 amino acids long. V gave up 4 bases and J gave up 2 bases, with 10 bases separating them. Germline V gene sequence: CDR1 SGHTA, CDR2 FQGTGA. The chain's CDR3 is CASSSGTYTDTQYF. In DNA form, the CDR3 reads TGTGCCAGCAGCTCTGGGACTTACACAGATACGCAGTATTTT.

There are a few counts of this clonotype. This sequence joins TRBV20-1 and TRBJ2-2; 8 positions match TRBD1. Losses at the gene ends were 5 bases for V and 0 bases for J; bases not matched to a gene: 2. Germline lookup yields CDR1 DFQATT and CDR2 SNEGSKA (reference sequence). This CDR3 region has 14 residues. The CDR3 region is CSAGTGANTGELFF. The DNA of the CDR3 is TGCAGTGCTGGGACAGGAGCGAACACCGGGGAGCTGTTTTTT.

A few counts support this clonotype. This chain connects TRBV18 to TRBJ2-3; TRBD2 matches at 11 bases. The CDR3 contains 16 residues. Germline values: CDR1 KGHSH, CDR2 LQKENI. Trimming removed 4 bases from V and 3 bases from J; junction bases left unmatched: 6. The CDR3, as DNA: TGTGCCAGCTCACGAGTAGCGGGGGGGCGGACAGATACGCAGTATTTT. Residues: CASSRVAGGRTDTQYF.

J is TRBJ1-1 and V is TRBV7-9, with 7 bases matching TRBD1. Germline V gene lookup returns CDR1 SEHNR and CDR2 FQNEAQ (reference sequence). The V gene end was trimmed by 4 bases and the J gene end by 3 bases; junction bases not matched to a gene: 5. There are 14 residues in the CDR3. The chain's CDR3 is CASSYDRVDTEAFF. The CDR3 DNA is TGTGCCAGCAGCTACGACAGGGTTGACACTGAAGCTTTCTTT.

The chain recombines TRBV2 with TRBJ2-1, with D possibly being TRBD2 (6 bases). Germline CDR1 is SNHLY and CDR2 is FYNNEI. Deletions cut 6 bases from V and 10 bases from J, with 10 bases between. The CDR3 consists of 11 residues. In DNA form, the CDR3 reads TGTGCCAGCAGATCCGGACTAGAGCAGTTCTTC. Protein product: CASRSGLEQFF.

The chain joins TRBV20-1 to TRBJ2-2; D remains ambiguous. The germline V gene has CDR1 DFQATT and CDR2 SNEGSKA (reference sequence). Trimming pared 3 bases from V and 2 bases from J, leaving 16 bases between. This CDR3 is 16 amino acids long. Here the CDR3 reads CSASLTLTGNTGELFF. In nucleotides, the CDR3 is TGCAGTGCTAGCTTGACCTTGACCGGTAACACCGGGGAGCTGTTTTTT.

The table lists this clonotype with a few counts. The chain is built from TRBV28 and TRBJ1-1; weak D call: TRBD1 (5 bases). CDR3 length: 14 residues. V lost 1 base and J lost 5, with 11 bases in between. The V gene's germline CDR1 is MDHEN and CDR2 SYDVKM. The CDR3 spells CASSLYSGVTEAFF. CDR3 DNA: TGTGCCAGCAGTTTATATTCGGGGGTTACTGAAGCTTTCTTT.